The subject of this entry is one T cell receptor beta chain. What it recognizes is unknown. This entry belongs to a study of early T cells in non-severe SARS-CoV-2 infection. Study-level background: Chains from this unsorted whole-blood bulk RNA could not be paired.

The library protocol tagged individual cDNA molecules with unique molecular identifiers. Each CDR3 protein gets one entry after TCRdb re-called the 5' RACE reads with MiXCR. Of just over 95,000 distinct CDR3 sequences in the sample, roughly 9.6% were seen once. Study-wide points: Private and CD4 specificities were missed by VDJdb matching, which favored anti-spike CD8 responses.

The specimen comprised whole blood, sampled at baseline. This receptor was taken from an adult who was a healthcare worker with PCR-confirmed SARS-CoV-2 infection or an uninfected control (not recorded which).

The CDR3 loop is CASKERRNTEAFF. The DNA of the CDR3 is TGTGCCAGCAAGGAGCGGAGGAACACTGAAGCTTTCTTT. This chain uses TRBV2 with TRBJ1-1; D call uncertain. The V gene lost 7 bases and the J gene lost 1 base, with 10 bases spanning the gap. This CDR3 has 13 amino acids. Germline loops: CDR1 SNHLY, CDR2 FYNNEI.